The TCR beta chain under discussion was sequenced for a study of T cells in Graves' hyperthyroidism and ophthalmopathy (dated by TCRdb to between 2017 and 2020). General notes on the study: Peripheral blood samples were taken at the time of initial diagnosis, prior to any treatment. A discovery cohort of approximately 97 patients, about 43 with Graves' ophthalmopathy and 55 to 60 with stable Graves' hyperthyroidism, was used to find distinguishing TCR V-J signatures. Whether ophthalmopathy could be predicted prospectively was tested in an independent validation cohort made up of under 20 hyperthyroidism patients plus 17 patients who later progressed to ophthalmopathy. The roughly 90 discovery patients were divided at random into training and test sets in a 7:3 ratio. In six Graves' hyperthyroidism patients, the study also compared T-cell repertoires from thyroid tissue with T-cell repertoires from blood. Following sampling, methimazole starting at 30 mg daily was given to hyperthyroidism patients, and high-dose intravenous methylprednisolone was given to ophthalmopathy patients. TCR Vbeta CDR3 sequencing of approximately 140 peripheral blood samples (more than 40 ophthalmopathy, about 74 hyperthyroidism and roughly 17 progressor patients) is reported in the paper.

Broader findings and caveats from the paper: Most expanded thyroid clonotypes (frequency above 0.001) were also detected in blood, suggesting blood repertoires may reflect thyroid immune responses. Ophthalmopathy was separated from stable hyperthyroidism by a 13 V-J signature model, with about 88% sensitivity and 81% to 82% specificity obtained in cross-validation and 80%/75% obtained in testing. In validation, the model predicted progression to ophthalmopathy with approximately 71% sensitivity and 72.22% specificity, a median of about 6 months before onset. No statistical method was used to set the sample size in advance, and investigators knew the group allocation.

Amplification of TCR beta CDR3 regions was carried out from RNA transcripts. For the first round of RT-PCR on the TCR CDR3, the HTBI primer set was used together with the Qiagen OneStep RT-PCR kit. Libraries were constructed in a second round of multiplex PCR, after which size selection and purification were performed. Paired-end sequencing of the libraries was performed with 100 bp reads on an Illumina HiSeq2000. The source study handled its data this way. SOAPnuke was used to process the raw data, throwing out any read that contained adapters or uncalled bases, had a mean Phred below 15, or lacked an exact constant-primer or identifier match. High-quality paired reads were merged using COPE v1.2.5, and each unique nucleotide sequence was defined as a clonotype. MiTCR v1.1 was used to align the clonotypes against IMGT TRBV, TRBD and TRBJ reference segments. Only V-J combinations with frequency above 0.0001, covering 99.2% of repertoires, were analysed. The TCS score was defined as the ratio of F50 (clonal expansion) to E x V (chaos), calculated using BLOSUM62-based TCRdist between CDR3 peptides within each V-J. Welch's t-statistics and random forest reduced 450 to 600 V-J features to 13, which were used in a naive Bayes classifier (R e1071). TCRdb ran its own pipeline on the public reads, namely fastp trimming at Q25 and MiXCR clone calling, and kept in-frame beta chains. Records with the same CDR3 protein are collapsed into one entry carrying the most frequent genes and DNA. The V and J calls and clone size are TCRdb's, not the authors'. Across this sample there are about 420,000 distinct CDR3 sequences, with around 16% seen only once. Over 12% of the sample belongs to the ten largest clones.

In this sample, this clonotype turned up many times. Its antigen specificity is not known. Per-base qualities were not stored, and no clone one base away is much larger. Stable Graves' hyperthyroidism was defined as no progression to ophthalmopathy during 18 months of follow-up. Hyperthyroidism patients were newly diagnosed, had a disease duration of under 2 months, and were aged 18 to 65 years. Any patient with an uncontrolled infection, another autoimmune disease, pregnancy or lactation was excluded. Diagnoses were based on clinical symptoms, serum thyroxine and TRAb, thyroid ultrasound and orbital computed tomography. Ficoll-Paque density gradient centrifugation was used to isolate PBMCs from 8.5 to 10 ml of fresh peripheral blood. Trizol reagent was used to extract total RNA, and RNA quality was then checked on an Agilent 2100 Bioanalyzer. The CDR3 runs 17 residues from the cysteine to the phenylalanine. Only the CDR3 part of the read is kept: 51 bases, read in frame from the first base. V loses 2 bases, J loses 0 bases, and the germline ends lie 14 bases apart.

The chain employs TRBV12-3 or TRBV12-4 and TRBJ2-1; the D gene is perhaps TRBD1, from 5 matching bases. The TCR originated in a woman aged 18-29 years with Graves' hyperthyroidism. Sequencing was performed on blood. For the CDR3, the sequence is CASSLHSGLSSYNEQFF. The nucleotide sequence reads TGTGCCAGCAGTTTACACTCAGGGCTGAGCTCCTACAATGAGCAGTTCTTC.